This is a list of T cell receptor beta chains from one sample in a study of T cell responses to AZD1222 COVID-19 vaccine. Assay: immunoSEQ multiplex PCR; the TCRdb copy retains only in-frame clones and omits some. The repertoire holds about 180,000 clones, with roughly 92% as singletons. The input for sequencing was peripheral blood, taken on day 0 of AZD1222 vaccination. The receptor set was obtained from an adult in good health. Each CDR3 is given without its conserved first and last residue. Each record gives: V gene, J gene, CDR3 protein.

V gene: TRBV5-6
J gene: TRBJ2-7
CDR3 protein: ASSPRLRVHYEQY

V gene: TRBV20-1
J gene: TRBJ2-1
CDR3 protein: SAREDNEQF

V gene: TRBV30
J gene: TRBJ2-4
CDR3 protein: AWSEQGSKNIQY

V gene: TRBV5-1
J gene: TRBJ1-4
CDR3 protein: ASSLGIAGTNEKLF

V gene: TRBV5-1
J gene: TRBJ1-4
CDR3 protein: ASSPGTGNEKLF

V gene: TRBV2
J gene: TRBJ2-1
CDR3 protein: ASSILAGGRNEQF

V gene: TRBV6-5
J gene: TRBJ1-2
CDR3 protein: ASSSTGYKTYGYT

V gene: TRBV4-1
J gene: TRBJ2-1
CDR3 protein: ASSQGGDRNYNEQF

V gene: TRBV21-1
J gene: TRBJ2-2
CDR3 protein: ASLADLNTGELF

V gene: TRBV5-8
J gene: TRBJ2-1
CDR3 protein: ASSFGQGTYNEQF

V gene: TRBV7-8
J gene: TRBJ1-5
CDR3 protein: ASSLVTGDQPQH

V gene: TRBV18
J gene: TRBJ2-2
CDR3 protein: ASSPTSGRSTGELF